The present TCR beta chain was sequenced within a study of the immune and genomic landscape of osteosarcoma. Study results and limitations: A single dominant hyperexpanded clone appeared in about 5 cases, each with <100 clonotypes. Average productive clonality was about 0.09, with a maximum of about 0.3.

Note on this clone: Its antigen is undetermined.

Osteosarcoma specimens were post-treatment primary, local recurrence and metastasis tumors from poor-prognosis patients. Clones were read by immunoSEQ multiplex PCR, and TCRdb kept only the in-frame ones, dropping some. Of around 2,700 clones listed, more than 65% are singletons. The material sequenced was tumor tissue from a local recurrence in the femur. This clonotype was sampled from a man aged 18 to 29 with osteosarcoma.

CDR3 in DNA: TGTGCCAGCAGCGTAGGTGGGGAACCACAAGAGACCCAGTACTTC. Protein: CASSVGGEPQETQYF. The genes are TRBV9 and TRBJ2-5; D unresolved. CDR1 and CDR2 from the germline V gene are SGDLS and YYNGEE. With 0 bases removed from V and 2 bases from J, the gap between germline ends came to 11 bases. The CDR3 is 15 residues long. The whole variable domain, filled in from reference TRBV9 and TRBJ2-5, reads DSGVTQTPKHLITATGQRVTLRCSPRSGDLSVYWYQQSLDQGLQFLIQYYNGEERAKGNILERFSAQQFPDLHSELNLSSLELGDSALYFCASSVGGEPQETQYFGPGTRLLVL.